The clone carrying this T cell receptor (beta chain) was observed a single time. What it binds is unknown. TCRdb keeps only in-frame clones here, not all; method: immunoSEQ multiplex PCR. There are 45,000 to 55,000 clones in the sample; 80% to 90% occur only once, and around 1.6% lies in the top ten. These data originate in a study of OX40 agonist ivuxolimab in advanced cancers. Study summary: Those treated in dose escalation had hepatocellular carcinoma, melanoma, renal cell cancer or head and neck cancer. Whole-study findings and limits: Among the lowest levels of clonal expansion were found in partial responders at 0.1-3.0 mg/kg. Average numbers of expanded clones were greater in CD8+ T cells than in CD4+.

V lost 10 bases and J lost 3, with 16 bases in between. The V gene's germline CDR1 is SEHNR and CDR2 FQNEAQ (reference sequence). This CDR3 spans 14 amino acids. The sequence came from an adult with an advanced solid tumor such as melanoma, head and neck, liver or kidney cancer. The specimen comprised CD4+ or CD8+ T cells sorted from blood, sampled in a trial of the OX40 agonist ivuxolimab. This chain uses TRBV7-9 with TRBJ2-1; weak D call: TRBD1 (6 bases). The CDR3 DNA follows: TGTGCCATCACCTGGGACACCGGCTACAATGAGCAGTTCTTC. Translation gives CAITWDTGYNEQFF.